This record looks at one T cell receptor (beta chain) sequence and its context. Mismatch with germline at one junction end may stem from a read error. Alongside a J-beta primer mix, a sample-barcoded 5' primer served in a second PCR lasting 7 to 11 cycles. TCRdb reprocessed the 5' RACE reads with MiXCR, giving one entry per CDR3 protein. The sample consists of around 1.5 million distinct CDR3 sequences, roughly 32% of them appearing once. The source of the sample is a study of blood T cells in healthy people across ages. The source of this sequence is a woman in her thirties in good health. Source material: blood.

CDR3 sequence (DNA): TGTGTCAGCAGCGTTGGAGAGGCGGATACGCAGTATTTT. This sequence encodes CVSSVGEADTQYF. V gene TRBV9 combines with J gene TRBJ2-3; no firm D call. This CDR3 has 13 residues. CDR1 is SGDLS, CDR2 YYNGEE, per germline.